This TCR beta chain was captured in a study of CD8 T cells in ankylosing spondylitis. The CDR3 runs to 13 residues. Trimming cost V 0 bases and J 7 bases, with 7 bases left between them. MiXCR, run by TCRdb on the 5' RACE reads, gives a single entry per CDR3 protein. Counted here are about 44,000 distinct CDR3 sequences, approximately 11% occurring once; the ten biggest clones make up over 1.1%. Worth noting for this clonotype: Antigen unknown. A much larger clone lies one base from this, so it may be a read error. Likely a read error: the CDR3 ends without its conserved phenylalanine or tryptophan.

Study-level results: The clones that were linked to disease were reported to be significantly enriched in matched synovial fluid samples from ankylosing spondylitis patients. Reactive arthritis synovial fluid and blood were previously reported to contain some motif variants.

Sequences were obtained from blood, either unsorted or a sorted T cell fraction (not recorded which). J is TRBJ1-5 and V is TRBV12-3 or TRBV12-4; D remains unclear. The sequence came from a male donor with ankylosing spondylitis or in good health (not recorded which). CDR3 nucleotides: TGTGCCAGCAGTTTAGCGGGGAACCAGCCCCAGCATTAT. It yields the protein CASSLAGNQPQHY.